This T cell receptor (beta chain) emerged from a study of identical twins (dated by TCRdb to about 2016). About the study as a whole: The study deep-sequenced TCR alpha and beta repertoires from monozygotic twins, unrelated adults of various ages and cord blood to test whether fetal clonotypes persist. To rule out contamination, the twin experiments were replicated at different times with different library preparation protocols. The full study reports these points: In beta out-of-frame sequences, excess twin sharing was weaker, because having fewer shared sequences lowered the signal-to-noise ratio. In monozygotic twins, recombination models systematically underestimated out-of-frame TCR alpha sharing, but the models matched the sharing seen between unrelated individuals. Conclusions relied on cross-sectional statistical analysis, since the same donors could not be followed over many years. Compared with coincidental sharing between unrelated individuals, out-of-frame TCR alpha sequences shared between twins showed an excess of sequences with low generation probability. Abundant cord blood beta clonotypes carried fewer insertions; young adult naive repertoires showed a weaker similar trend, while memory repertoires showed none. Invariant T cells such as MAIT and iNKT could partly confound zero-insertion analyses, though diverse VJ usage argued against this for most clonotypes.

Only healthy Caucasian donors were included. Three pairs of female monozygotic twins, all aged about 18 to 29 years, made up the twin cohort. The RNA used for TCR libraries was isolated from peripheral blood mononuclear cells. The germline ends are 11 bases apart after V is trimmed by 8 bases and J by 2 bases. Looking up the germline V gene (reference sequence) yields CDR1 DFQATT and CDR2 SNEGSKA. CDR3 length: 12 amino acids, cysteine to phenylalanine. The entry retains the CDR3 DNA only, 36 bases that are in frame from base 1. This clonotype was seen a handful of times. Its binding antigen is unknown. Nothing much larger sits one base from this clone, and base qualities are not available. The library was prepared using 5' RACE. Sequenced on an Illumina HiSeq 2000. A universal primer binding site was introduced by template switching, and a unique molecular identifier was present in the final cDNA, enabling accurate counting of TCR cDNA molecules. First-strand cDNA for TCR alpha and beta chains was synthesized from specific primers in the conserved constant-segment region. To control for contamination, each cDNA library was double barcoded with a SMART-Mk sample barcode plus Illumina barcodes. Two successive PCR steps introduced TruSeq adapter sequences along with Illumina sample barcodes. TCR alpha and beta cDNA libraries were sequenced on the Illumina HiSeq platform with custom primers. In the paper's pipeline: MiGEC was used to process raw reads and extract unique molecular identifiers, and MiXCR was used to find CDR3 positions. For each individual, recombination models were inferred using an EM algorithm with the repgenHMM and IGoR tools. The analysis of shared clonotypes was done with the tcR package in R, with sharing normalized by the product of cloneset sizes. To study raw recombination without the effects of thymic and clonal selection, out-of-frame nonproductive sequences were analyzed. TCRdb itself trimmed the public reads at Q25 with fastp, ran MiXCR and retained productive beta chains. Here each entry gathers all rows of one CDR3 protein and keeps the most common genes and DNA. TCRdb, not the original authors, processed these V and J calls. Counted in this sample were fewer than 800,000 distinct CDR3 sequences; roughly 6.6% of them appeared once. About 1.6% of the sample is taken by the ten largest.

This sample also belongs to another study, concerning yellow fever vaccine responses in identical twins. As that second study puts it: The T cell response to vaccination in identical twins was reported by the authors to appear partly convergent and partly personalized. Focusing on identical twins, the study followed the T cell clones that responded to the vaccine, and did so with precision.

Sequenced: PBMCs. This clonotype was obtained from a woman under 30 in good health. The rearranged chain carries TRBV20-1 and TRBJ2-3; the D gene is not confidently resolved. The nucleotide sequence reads TGCAGTCCTACTACCGACACAGATACGCAGTATTTT. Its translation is CSPTTDTDTQYF.